The source of this TCR beta chain is a study of CD8 T cells in ankylosing spondylitis. V trimming: 0 bases; J trimming: 1 base; junction bases outside the gene matches: 2. The CDR3 loop spans 16 amino acids. Germline V lookup: CDR1 SGDLS, CDR2 YYNGEE. This clonotype was counted ten times or more. Its antigen is still unknown. The study's findings and limits: Seven to nine highly homologous variants made up a TCR beta motif that seemed to typify ankylosing spondylitis blood. There were earlier reports of some motif variants in reactive arthritis synovial fluid and blood. Reported data indicate significant enrichment of disease-linked clones within matched ankylosing spondylitis synovial fluid.

Quantitative 5'-RACE with molecular barcodes was used to make the TCR beta libraries. TCRdb re-called the 5' RACE reads through MiXCR, storing one row per CDR3 protein. Of 40,000 or so distinct CDR3 sequences detected, less than 3.5% appear once; the ten largest clones hold approximately 4.2%. Sequencing was performed on blood, either unsorted or a sorted T cell fraction (not recorded which). This chain links TRBV9 with TRBJ2-2, with TRBD2 identical over 8 bases. The receptor was derived from a male donor with ankylosing spondylitis or in good health (not recorded which). The CDR3 protein is CASSVGAGGNTGELFF. The CDR3 region has the DNA TGTGCCAGCAGCGTAGGGGCGGGAGGGAACACCGGGGAGCTGTTTTTT.